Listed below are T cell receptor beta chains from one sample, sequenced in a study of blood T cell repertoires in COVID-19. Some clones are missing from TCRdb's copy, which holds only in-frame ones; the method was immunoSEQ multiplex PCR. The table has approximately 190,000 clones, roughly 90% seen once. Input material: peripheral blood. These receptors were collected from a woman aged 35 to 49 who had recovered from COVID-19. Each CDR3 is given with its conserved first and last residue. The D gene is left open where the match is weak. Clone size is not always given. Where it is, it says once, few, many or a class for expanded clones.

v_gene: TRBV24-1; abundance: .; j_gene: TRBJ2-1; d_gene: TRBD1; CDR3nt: TGTGCCACCAGTGGCCTACCGACAGGGCGCGCCTACAATGAGCAGTTCTTC; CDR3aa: CATSGLPTGRAYNEQFF
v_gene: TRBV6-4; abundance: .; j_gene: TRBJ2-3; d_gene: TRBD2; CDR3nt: TGTGCCAGCAGAGCGGGAACCCCCTCGGATACGCAGTATTTT; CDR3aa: CASRAGTPSDTQYF
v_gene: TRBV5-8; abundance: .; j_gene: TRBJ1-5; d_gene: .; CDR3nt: TGTGCCAGCAGCTTGTCAACAGGTCATAGCAATCAGCCCCAGCATTTT; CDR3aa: CASSLSTGHSNQPQHF
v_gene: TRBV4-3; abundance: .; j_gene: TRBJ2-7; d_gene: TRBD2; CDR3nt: TGCGCCAGCAGCCAAGATCGGGGGGGCCCCTACGAGCAGTACTTC; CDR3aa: CASSQDRGGPYEQYF
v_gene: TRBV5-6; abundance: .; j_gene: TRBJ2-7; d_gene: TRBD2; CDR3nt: TGTGCCAGCAGCTTGCTCGGGGGAAGGACTAGCGCCGAGCAGTACTTC; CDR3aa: CASSLLGGRTSAEQYF
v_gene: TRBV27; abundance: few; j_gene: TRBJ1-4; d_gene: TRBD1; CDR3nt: TGTGCCAGCAGTTTATCGTGGACAGGTCGCGAAAAACTGTTTTTT; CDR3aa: CASSLSWTGREKLFF
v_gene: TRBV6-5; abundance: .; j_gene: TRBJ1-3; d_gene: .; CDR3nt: TGTGCCAGCAGCCCGGGGGGTGGAAACACCATATATTTT; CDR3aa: CASSPGGGNTIYF
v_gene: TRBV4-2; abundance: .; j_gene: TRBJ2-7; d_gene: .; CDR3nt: TGTGCCAGCAGCCCCAATGAGAGGGTAGGCTACGAGCAGTACTTC; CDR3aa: CASSPNERVGYEQYF
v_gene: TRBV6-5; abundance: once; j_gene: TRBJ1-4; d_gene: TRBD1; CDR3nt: TGTGCCAGCAGCAGGGACAGGGGTGAAAAACTGTTTTTT; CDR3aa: CASSRDRGEKLFF
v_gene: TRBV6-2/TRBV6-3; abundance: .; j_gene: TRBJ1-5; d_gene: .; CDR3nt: TGTGCCAGCAGTTACTCGGGTAGCGGGCAGCCCCAGCATTTT; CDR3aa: CASSYSGSGQPQHF
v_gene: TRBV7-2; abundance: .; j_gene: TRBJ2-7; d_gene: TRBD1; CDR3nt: TGTGCCAGCAGCCCAAGCCCGGGACAGGGATACTACGAGCAGTACTTC; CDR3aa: CASSPSPGQGYYEQYF
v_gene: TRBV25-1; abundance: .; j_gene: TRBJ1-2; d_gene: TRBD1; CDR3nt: TGTGCCAGCAGTGAATATGGGACAGGGGGCCTCAATGGCTACACCTTC; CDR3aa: CASSEYGTGGLNGYTF
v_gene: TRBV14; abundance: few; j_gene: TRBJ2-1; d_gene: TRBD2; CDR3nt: TGTGCCAGCAGCCAAGATAGGGGACTAGCGAGGTTCTTC; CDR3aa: CASSQDRGLARFF
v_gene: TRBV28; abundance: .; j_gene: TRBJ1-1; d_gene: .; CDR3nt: TGTGCCAGCAGTTCAGCTGCGGCAGGGCCCCATGAAGCTTTCTTT; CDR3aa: CASSSAAAGPHEAFF
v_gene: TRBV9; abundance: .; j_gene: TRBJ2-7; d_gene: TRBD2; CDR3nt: TGTGCCAGCAGCGTAGCCCCGCAAAGCGGGATTGGAGAGCAGTACTTC; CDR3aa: CASSVAPQSGIGEQYF
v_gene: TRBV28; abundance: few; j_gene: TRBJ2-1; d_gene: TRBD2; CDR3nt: TGTGCCAGCAGTTTATACGGGGCGGGAGCGTCGGGGTACAATGAGCAGTTCTTC; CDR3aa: CASSLYGAGASGYNEQFF
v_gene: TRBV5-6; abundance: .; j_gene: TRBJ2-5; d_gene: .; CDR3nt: TGTGCCAGCAGCTCAGACGGCGGGAATGAGGAGACCCAGTACTTC; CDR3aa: CASSSDGGNEETQYF
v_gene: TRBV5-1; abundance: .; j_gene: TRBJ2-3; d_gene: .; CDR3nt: TGCGCCAGCAGCTTGGGAACAGGGTTCGGGGCTTTTTCAGATACGCAGTATTTT; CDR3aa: CASSLGTGFGAFSDTQYF
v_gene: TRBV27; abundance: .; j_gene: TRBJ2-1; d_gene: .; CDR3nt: TGTGCCAGCAAAACAGAGTACAATGAGCAGTTCTTC; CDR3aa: CASKTEYNEQFF
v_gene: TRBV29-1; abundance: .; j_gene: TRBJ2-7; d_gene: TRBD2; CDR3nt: TGCAGCGCCTCTAGCGGGATTAGTATGAACGAGCAGTACTTC; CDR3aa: CSASSGISMNEQYF